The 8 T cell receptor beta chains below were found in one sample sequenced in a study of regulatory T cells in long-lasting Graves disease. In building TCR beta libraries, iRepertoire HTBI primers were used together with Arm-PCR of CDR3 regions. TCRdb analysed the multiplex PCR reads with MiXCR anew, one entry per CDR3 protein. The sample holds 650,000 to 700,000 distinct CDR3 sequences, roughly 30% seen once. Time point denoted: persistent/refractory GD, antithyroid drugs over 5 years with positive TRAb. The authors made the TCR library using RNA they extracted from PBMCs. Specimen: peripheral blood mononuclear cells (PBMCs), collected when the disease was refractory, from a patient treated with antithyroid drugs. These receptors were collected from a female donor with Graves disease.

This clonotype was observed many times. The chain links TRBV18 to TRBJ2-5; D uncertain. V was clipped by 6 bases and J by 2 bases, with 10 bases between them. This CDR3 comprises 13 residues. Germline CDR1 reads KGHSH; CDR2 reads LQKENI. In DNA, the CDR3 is TGTGCCAGCTCGATCTTTAGGCAAGAGACCCAGTACTTC. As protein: CASSIFRQETQYF.

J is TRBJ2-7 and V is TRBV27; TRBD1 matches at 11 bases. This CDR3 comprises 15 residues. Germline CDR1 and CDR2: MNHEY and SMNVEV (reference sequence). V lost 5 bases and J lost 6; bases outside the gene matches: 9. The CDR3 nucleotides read TGTGCCAGCAGTCCACCTATCGGGACAGGGGGCGAGCAGTACTTC. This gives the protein CASSPPIGTGGEQYF.

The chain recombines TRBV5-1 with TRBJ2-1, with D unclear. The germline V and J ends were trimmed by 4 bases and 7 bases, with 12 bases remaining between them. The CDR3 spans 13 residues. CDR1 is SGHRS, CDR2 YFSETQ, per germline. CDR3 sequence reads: CASSTDMTNEQFF. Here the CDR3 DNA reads TGCGCCAGCAGCACCGATATGACGAATGAGCAGTTCTTC.

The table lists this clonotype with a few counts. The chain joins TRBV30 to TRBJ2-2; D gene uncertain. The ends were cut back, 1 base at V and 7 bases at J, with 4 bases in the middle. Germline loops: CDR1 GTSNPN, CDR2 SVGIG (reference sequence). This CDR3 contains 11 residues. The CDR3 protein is CAWSGGGELFF. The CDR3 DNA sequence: TGTGCCTGGAGTGGTGGCGGGGAGCTGTTTTTT.

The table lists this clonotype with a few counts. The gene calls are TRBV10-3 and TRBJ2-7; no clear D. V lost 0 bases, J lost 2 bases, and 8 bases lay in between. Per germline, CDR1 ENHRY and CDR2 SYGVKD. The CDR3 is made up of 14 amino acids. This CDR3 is CAISESRGTYEQYF. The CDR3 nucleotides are TGTGCCATCAGTGAGTCGCGCGGAACCTACGAGCAGTACTTC.

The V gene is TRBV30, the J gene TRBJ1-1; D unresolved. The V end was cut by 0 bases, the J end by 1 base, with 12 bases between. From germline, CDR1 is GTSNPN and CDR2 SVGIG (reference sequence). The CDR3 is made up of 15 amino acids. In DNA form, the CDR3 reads TGTGCCTGGAGTGTACCTGGGCTACCGAACACTGAAGCTTTCTTT. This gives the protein CAWSVPGLPNTEAFF.

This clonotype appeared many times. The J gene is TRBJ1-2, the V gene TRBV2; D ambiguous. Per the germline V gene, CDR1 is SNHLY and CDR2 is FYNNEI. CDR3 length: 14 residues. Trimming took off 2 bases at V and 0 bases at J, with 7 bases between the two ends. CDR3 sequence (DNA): TGTGCCAGCAGTGAAAGGGTAGCTAACTATGGCTACACCTTC. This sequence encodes CASSERVANYGYTF.

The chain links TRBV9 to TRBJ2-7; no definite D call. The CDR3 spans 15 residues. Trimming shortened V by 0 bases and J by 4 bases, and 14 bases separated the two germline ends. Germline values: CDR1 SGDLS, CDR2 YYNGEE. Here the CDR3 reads CASSVADARSYEQYF. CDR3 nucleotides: TGTGCCAGCAGCGTAGCAGATGCCCGAAGTTACGAGCAGTACTTC.